What follows describes a single TCR beta chain. Its antigen is not known. The sample originates from a study of blood T cells in healthy people across ages. Trimming took 3 bases from V and 6 from J; bases not matched to a gene: 13. Germline loops: CDR1 SGHTA, CDR2 FQGNSA. The CDR3 has 18 amino acids. Study outcomes and limitations: Older age went with lower TCR beta diversity per million T cells, in a roughly linear way.

For the second PCR, which ran for about 6 to 11 cycles, a sample-barcoded 5' primer and a J-beta primer mix were used. TCRdb called the 5' RACE reads again in MiXCR, with one record for every CDR3 protein. The profile covers about 1.8 million distinct CDR3 sequences, with just under 50% appearing a single time and less than 2.5% taken by the ten largest. The gene calls are TRBV7-2 and TRBJ2-7, with 14 bases matching TRBD2. The source is a woman between 40 and 55 years old in good health. What was sequenced was blood. The CDR3 sequence: CASSLGGTSGGAQGEQYF. DNA for the CDR3: TGTGCCAGCAGCTTGGGGGGGACTAGCGGGGGAGCCCAGGGCGAGCAGTACTTC.